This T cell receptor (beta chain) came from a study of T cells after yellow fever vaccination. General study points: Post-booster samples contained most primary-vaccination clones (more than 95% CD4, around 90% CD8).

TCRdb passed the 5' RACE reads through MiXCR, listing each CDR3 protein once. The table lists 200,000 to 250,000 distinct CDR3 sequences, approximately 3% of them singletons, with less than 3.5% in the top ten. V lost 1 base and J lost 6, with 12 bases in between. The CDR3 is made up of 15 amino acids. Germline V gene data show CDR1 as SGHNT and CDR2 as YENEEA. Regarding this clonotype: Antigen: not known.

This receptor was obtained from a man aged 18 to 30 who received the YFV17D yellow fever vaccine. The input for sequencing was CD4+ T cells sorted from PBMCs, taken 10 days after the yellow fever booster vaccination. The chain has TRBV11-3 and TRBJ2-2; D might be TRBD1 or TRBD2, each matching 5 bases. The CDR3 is CASSLAGTVSGELFF. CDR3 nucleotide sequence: TGTGCCAGCAGCTTAGCTGGGACCGTCTCCGGGGAGCTGTTTTTT.